This T cell receptor (beta chain) derives from a study of blood T cell repertoires in COVID-19. Study as a whole: Both acute and convalescent COVID-19 samples were obtained from the United States, Italy and Spain. The cDNA or gDNA used as material had been derived from T cells, B-cell-depleted T cells, or PBMCs.

V dropped 0 bases and J dropped 0 bases, with 7 bases sitting between them. This CDR3 has 15 amino acids. Per germline, CDR1 SGHNT and CDR2 YYREEE (reference sequence). Per the original data handling: Amplifying reference gene primers gave estimates of nucleated cell counts. The protocol was immunoSEQ multiplex PCR, while the TCRdb copy is restricted to in-frame clones and leaves out a portion. V, J and clone size were drawn from that table, and D and trimming were deduced from the DNA. The profile shows more than 150,000 clones, roughly 80% of them singletons. The TCR originated in a man aged 60 to 75 with acute or convalescent COVID-19. The specimen was peripheral blood. The genes are TRBV5-4 and TRBJ1-3; D is perhaps TRBD1 (6 bases). The CDR3 DNA reads as TGTGCCAGCAGCTTGGGACAGGTCTCTGGAAACACCATATATTTT. Translation: CASSLGQVSGNTIYF.